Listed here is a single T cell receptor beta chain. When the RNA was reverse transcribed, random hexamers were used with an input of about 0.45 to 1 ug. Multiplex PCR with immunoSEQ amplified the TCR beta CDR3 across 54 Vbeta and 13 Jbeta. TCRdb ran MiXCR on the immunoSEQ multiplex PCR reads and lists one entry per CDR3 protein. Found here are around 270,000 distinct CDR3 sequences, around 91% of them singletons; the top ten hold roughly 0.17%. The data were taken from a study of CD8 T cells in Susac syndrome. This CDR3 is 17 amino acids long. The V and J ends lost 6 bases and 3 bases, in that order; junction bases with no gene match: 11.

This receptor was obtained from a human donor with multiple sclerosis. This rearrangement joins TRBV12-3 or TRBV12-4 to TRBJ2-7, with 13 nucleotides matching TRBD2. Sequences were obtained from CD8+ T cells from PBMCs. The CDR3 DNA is TGTGCCAGCAGCCGTCCCGGGACTAGCGGGAAGTTCTACGAGCAGTACTTC. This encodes CASSRPGTSGKFYEQYF.